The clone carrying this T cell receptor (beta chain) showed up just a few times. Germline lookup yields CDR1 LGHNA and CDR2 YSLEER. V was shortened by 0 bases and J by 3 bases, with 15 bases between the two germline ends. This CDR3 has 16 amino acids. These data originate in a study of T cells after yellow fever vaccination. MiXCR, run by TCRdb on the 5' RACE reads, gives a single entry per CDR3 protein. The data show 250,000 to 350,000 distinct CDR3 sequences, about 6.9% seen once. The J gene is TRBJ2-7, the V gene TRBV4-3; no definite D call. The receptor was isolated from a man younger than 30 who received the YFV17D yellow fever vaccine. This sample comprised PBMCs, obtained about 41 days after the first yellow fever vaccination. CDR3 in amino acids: CASSQDLGGGIYEQYF. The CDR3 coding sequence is TGCGCCAGCAGCCAAGATCTGGGCGGTGGGATCTACGAGCAGTACTTC.